This TCR beta chain was sequenced for a study of blood T cell repertoires in COVID-19. Across the study: Samples taken during acute and convalescent COVID-19 were collected in the United States, Italy and Spain.

TCRdb keeps only in-frame clones here, not all; method: immunoSEQ multiplex PCR. This table holds around 320,000 clones, more than 90% found once. The germline gives CDR1 SNHLY, CDR2 FYNNEI. The V gene lost 6 bases and the J gene lost 3 bases, with 11 bases spanning the gap. CDR3 length: 13 residues. This study enrolled people aged roughly 18 to 90 from 20 to 25 US geographic areas. Cohorts were determined from participant-reported clinical history. Contact with a PCR-confirmed or clinician-diagnosed COVID-19 case occurred within 2 weeks of entry. The sequenced material came from PBMCs or T cells enriched from blood (not recorded which). V and J are TRBV2 and TRBJ1-2; D may be TRBD1 (6 bases). The source of this sequence is a woman aged 30 to 39 who had been exposed to COVID-19. The CDR3 DNA follows: TGTGCCAGCAGGGACAGCATCTACTATGGCTACACCTTC. Its protein is CASRDSIYYGYTF.